Shown below are 28 T cell receptor beta chains from a single sample sequenced in a study of T cell responses to AZD1222 COVID-19 vaccine. The protocol was immunoSEQ multiplex PCR, while the TCRdb copy is restricted to in-frame clones and leaves out a portion. The repertoire has some 120,000 clones, approximately 91% of them found once; the top ten carry 5% to 6%. Sequenced here: peripheral blood, sampled 28 days after the second AZD1222 dose. These receptors were obtained from an adult who received the AZD1222 COVID-19 vaccine.

The chain uses TRBV7-9 and TRBJ2-3, with 8 bases fitting TRBD2. The V and J ends lost 5 bases and 3 bases, in that order; junction bases with no gene match: 10. The CDR3 consists of 16 residues. Germline lookup yields CDR1 SEHNR and CDR2 FQNEAQ (reference sequence). This CDR3 reads CASSPPGPGGTDTQYF. The CDR3 DNA sequence: TGTGCCAGCAGCCCTCCCGGCCCGGGGGGGACAGATACGCAGTATTTT.

J is TRBJ2-1 and V is TRBV28, with 7 bases that match TRBD2. V lost 2 bases to trimming and J lost 1 base; unmatched junction nucleotides: 5. Per germline, CDR1 MDHEN and CDR2 SYDVKM. The CDR3 is 16 amino acids. CDR3 loop: CASSLAGEGSYNEQFF. The DNA for the CDR3 is TGTGCCAGCAGTTTAGCGGGAGAGGGTTCCTACAATGAGCAGTTCTTC.

The chain has TRBV11-1 and TRBJ2-2; D not certain. CDR1 and CDR2 from the germline V gene are SGHAT and FQDESV (reference sequence). The CDR3 is 13 amino acids. The V end was cut by 1 base, the J end by 9 bases, with 9 bases between. CDR3 in DNA: TGTGCCAGCAGCTTAGAGGACGACCGGGAGCTGTTTTTT. Protein: CASSLEDDRELFF.

This rearrangement joins TRBV3-1 (or the pseudogene TRBV3-2) to TRBJ2-7; D gene uncertain. The V end was cut by 0 bases, the J end by 3 bases, with 9 bases between. The CDR3 loop spans 14 amino acids. Germline assignment: CDR1 LGHDT and CDR2 YNNKEL (reference sequence). CDR3 region: CASSQDLVGYEQYF. In DNA, the CDR3 is TGTGCCAGCAGCCAAGATCTGGTCGGCTACGAGCAGTACTTC.

V is TRBV19 and J is TRBJ1-5, with 8 nucleotides matching TRBD1. Trimming removed 5 bases from V and 0 bases from J; junction bases left unmatched: 6. The length of the CDR3 is 16 residues. Per germline, CDR1 LNHDA and CDR2 SQIVND (reference sequence). CDR3 in DNA: TGTGCCAGTAGTGACAGGGGCCCTTATAGCAATCAGCCCCAGCATTTT. It encodes CASSDRGPYSNQPQHF. The entire variable domain, with the rest obtained from reference TRBV19 and TRBJ1-5, is as follows: DGGITQSPKYLFRKEGQNVTLSCEQNLNHDAMYWYRQDPGQGLRLIYYSQIVNDFQKGDIAEGYSVSREKKESFPLTVTSAQKNPTAFYLCASSDRGPYSNQPQHFGDGTRLSIL.

This clone was counted once. The chain is built from TRBV9 and TRBJ2-7; the match to TRBD2 covers 8 bases. Trimming took 1 base from V and 1 from J; bases not matched to a gene: 1. Germline lookup yields CDR1 SGDLS and CDR2 YYNGEE. The CDR3 is 14 residues long. CDR3 in DNA: TGTGCCAGCAGCGTAACTAGCGGTTCCTACGAGCAGTACTTC. It translates to CASSVTSGSYEQYF.

The rearrangement uses TRBV5-4 and TRBJ2-4; 8 bases align to TRBD2. This CDR3 has 17 amino acids. The ends lost 4 bases at V and 0 bases at J; junction bases unmatched: 9. Germline V gene sequence: CDR1 SGHNT, CDR2 YYREEE (reference sequence). The CDR3 nucleotides are TGTGCCAGCAGCCCCGGGACTAGGGCGGCAGCCAAAAACATTCAGTACTTC. Amino acid sequence: CASSPGTRAAAKNIQYF.

The chain has TRBV18 and TRBJ1-5; D is uncertain. Trimming removed 0 bases from V and 7 bases from J, with 7 bases in between. CDR1 and CDR2 from the germline V gene are KGHSH and LQKENI. This CDR3 is 13 amino acids long. CDR3 protein: CASSPPGNQPQHF. CDR3 bases: TGTGCCAGCTCACCACCGGGGAACCAGCCCCAGCATTTT.

This chain links TRBV19 with TRBJ2-1; unclear D gene. Germline V gene sequence: CDR1 LNHDA, CDR2 SQIVND (reference sequence). The CDR3 consists of 13 residues. V lost 5 bases and J 7 bases, leaving 12 bases between the germline ends. In DNA form, the CDR3 reads TGTGCCAGTAGTCCGCTCGGGTCTAATGAGCAGTTCTTC. Its protein is CASSPLGSNEQFF. The entire variable domain, with the rest obtained from reference TRBV19 and TRBJ2-1, is as follows: DGGITQSPKYLFRKEGQNVTLSCEQNLNHDAMYWYRQDPGQGLRLIYYSQIVNDFQKGDIAEGYSVSREKKESFPLTVTSAQKNPTAFYLCASSPLGSNEQFFGPGTRLTVL.

J is TRBJ1-1 and V is TRBV11-3; TRBD1 is a possible D gene (5 bases). The V gene lost 1 base and the J gene lost 4 bases, with 10 bases spanning the gap. The CDR3 is made up of 14 amino acids. Germline V lookup: CDR1 SGHNT, CDR2 YENEEA. CDR3 residues: CASSLGDGGTEAFF. The CDR3 DNA follows: TGTGCCAGCAGCTTAGGGGATGGGGGCACTGAAGCTTTCTTT.

The chain uses TRBV27 and TRBJ1-4; D call uncertain. The length of the CDR3 is 11 residues. Germline CDR1 is MNHEY and CDR2 is SMNVEV (reference sequence). V lost 2 bases and J lost 14, with 9 bases in between. This CDR3 reads CASSLQVDLFF. The CDR3 nucleotides read TGTGCCAGCAGTTTACAGGTGGATCTGTTTTTT. Filled out from reference TRBV27 and TRBJ1-4, the complete variable domain reads EAQVTQNPRYLITVTGKKLTVTCSQNMNHEYMSWYRQDPGLGLRQIYYSMNVEVTDKGDVPEGYKVSRKEKRNFPLILESPSPNQTSLYFCASSLQVDLFFGSGTQLSVL.

This clone has only one observation. The chain links TRBV5-1 to TRBJ2-1, with TRBD2 matching over 9 bases. J was trimmed by 0 bases and V by 5 bases; bases with no gene match: 6. In germline, CDR1 is SGHRS, CDR2 YFSETQ. The CDR3 is made up of 16 amino acids. The CDR3 reads CASRAAGGSSYNEQFF. The DNA of the CDR3 is TGCGCCAGCAGAGCAGCGGGGGGATCCTCCTACAATGAGCAGTTCTTC. The whole variable domain, remainder taken from reference TRBV5-1 and TRBJ2-1, is KAGVTQTPRYLIKTRGQQVTLSCSPISGHRSVSWYQQTPGQGLQFLFEYFSETQRNKGNFPGRFSGRQFSNSRSEMNVSTLELGDSALYLCASRAAGGSSYNEQFFGPGTRLTVL.

The chain recombines TRBV3-1 (or the pseudogene TRBV3-2) with TRBJ1-6; 9 bases match TRBD1. With 1 base clipped from V and 8 bases from J, the junction kept 3 bases outside the gene matches. The V gene's germline CDR1 is LGHDT and CDR2 YNNKEL (reference sequence). The CDR3 spans 15 residues. This chain's CDR3 is CASSQGTGVDSPLHF. CDR3 bases: TGTGCCAGCAGCCAAGGGACAGGGGTTGATTCACCCCTCCACTTT.

The chain couples TRBV27 to TRBJ1-4, with TRBD1 matching 9 bases. Losses at the gene ends were 3 bases for V and 8 bases for J; bases not matched to a gene: 10. The CDR3 is made up of 16 amino acids. Per the germline V gene, CDR1 is MNHEY and CDR2 is SMNVEV (reference sequence). In DNA form, the CDR3 reads TGTGCCAGCAGTTTCTGGGATGGGACAGGGTTGGAAAAACTGTTTTTT. Translated, it gives CASSFWDGTGLEKLFF.

This sequence joins TRBV3-1 (or the pseudogene TRBV3-2) and TRBJ2-5; D remains ambiguous. The V gene's germline CDR1 is LGHDT and CDR2 YNNKEL (reference sequence). The CDR3 consists of 12 residues. The ends were cut back, 0 bases at V and 5 bases at J, with 4 bases in the middle. CDR3 sequence (DNA): TGTGCCAGCAGCCAAGATAGGGAGACCCAGTACTTC. It yields the protein CASSQDRETQYF.

A word on this clone: At the DNA level, this CDR3 is encoded by other sequences in the same sample as well. This sequence joins TRBV24-1 and TRBJ1-5, with D maybe TRBD1 (6 bases). From germline, CDR1 is KGHDR and CDR2 SFDVKD. The CDR3 runs to 13 residues. V lost 6 bases to trimming and J lost 3 bases, with 8 bases between them. CDR3 residues: CATSTGFNQPQHF. The DNA for the CDR3 is TGTGCCACCAGTACAGGGTTCAATCAGCCCCAGCATTTT.

The J gene is TRBJ2-1, the V gene TRBV2; 10 bases are shared with TRBD1. The CDR3 is made up of 14 amino acids. V was clipped by 6 bases and J by 2 bases; unmatched bases: 1. CDR1 SNHLY and CDR2 FYNNEI come from the germline V gene. CDR3 loop: CASRGTGAYNEQFF. Written as DNA, the CDR3 is TGTGCCAGCAGAGGGACAGGGGCCTACAATGAGCAGTTCTTC.

V and J are TRBV29-1 and TRBJ2-7; no clear D. The CDR3 consists of 11 residues. V was clipped by 1 base and J by 2 bases, with 3 bases between them. Germline V lookup: CDR1 SQVTM, CDR2 ANQGSEA. CDR3: CSVEGPYEQYF. The CDR3, as DNA: TGCAGCGTTGAAGGACCCTACGAGCAGTACTTC.

CDR3 sequence: CASSDWGQGVEETQYF. The CDR3 nucleotides read TGTGCCAGCAGCGATTGGGGCCAGGGGGTTGAGGAGACCCAGTACTTC. The chain couples TRBV4-2 to TRBJ2-5, with 7 positions matching TRBD1. Germline V gives CDR1 LGHNA, CDR2 YNFKEQ. The CDR3 loop spans 16 amino acids. The V gene end was trimmed by 5 bases and the J gene end by 5 bases; junction bases not matched to a gene: 14.

V usage is TRBV5-1 and J usage is TRBJ2-3; possible D gene TRBD1, 6 bases. This CDR3 is built from 15 residues. V lost 2 bases and J lost 1, with 11 bases in between. Germline V CDR1 and CDR2: SGHRS, YFSETQ. This CDR3 is CASSFVGAGTDTQYF. In nucleotides, the CDR3 is TGCGCCAGCAGCTTCGTGGGGGCGGGCACAGATACGCAGTATTTT.

This clone has only one observation. V usage is TRBV4-2 and J usage is TRBJ2-7; 7 positions match TRBD2. In germline, CDR1 is LGHNA, CDR2 YNFKEQ. The CDR3 spans 16 residues. V shed 1 base, J shed 3 bases, and the junction held 9 bases outside the gene matches. DNA for the CDR3: TGTGCCAGCAGCCAAGTGTTGGCTAGCGGACTCTACGAGCAGTACTTC. Residues: CASSQVLASGLYEQYF.

The chain is built from TRBV30 and TRBJ2-3, with 8 bases that match TRBD2. Germline trimming cut 2 bases from V and 1 base from J; bases unmatched to any gene: 2. CDR3 length: 14 residues. Germline CDR1 is GTSNPN and CDR2 is SVGIG (reference sequence). The CDR3 sequence: CAWSSAGGTDTQYF. CDR3 coding DNA: TGTGCCTGGAGTTCAGCGGGGGGCACAGATACGCAGTATTTT.

The rearrangement joins TRBV19 to TRBJ1-4, with a weak D call TRBD1 (6 bases). Deletions cut 9 bases from V and 8 bases from J, with 16 bases between. The CDR3 sequence is 13 residues long. Germline V CDR1 and CDR2: LNHDA, SQIVND (reference sequence). The CDR3 protein is CASSRGGGEKLFF. DNA for the CDR3: TGTGCCAGCAGCCGGGGGGGCGGAGAAAAACTGTTTTTT. The variable domain in full, completed from reference TRBV19 and TRBJ1-4, reads DGGITQSPKYLFRKEGQNVTLSCEQNLNHDAMYWYRQDPGQGLRLIYYSQIVNDFQKGDIAEGYSVSREKKESFPLTVTSAQKNPTAFYLCASSRGGGEKLFFGSGTQLSVL.

As DNA, the CDR3 is TGTGCCAGCAGCGATAGCGGGAGTAAGGCAGATACGCAGTATTTT. Protein sequence: CASSDSGSKADTQYF. V is TRBV9 and J is TRBJ2-3; 9 bases are shared with TRBD2. The CDR3 extends over 15 amino acids. Germline V lookup: CDR1 SGDLS, CDR2 YYNGEE. The V and J ends lost 3 bases and 4 bases, in that order; junction bases with no gene match: 6.

The V gene is TRBV5-5, the J gene TRBJ1-3, with D possibly being TRBD1 (5 bases). CDR1 is SGHKS, CDR2 YYEKEE, per germline (reference sequence). There are 19 residues in the CDR3. The V and J ends lost 4 bases and 0 bases respectively, with 23 bases between them. The CDR3 here is CASSPMGPWGGSSGNTIYF. CDR3 sequence (DNA): TGTGCCAGCAGCCCGATGGGGCCATGGGGCGGAAGCTCTGGAAACACCATATATTTT.

The count of this clone is one. This chain joins TRBV7-6 and TRBJ2-1; the match to TRBD2 covers 8 bases. The CDR3 contains 16 residues. Trimming took 5 bases from V and 6 from J; bases not matched to a gene: 12. Germline CDR1 SGHVS, CDR2 FNYEAQ. The CDR3 coding sequence is TGTGCCAGCAGCCTCATGCCCCAGCGGGAGTCCAATGAGCAGTTCTTC. This sequence encodes CASSLMPQRESNEQFF.

The V and J genes are TRBV11-3 and TRBJ1-1; no clear D gene. V lost 3 bases to trimming and J lost 0 bases, with 8 bases between them. The CDR3 covers 14 residues. From germline, CDR1 is SGHNT and CDR2 YENEEA. In DNA, the CDR3 is TGTGCCAGCAGCTTGCGGGGAATGAACACTGAAGCTTTCTTT. Translation: CASSLRGMNTEAFF.

Comments on this clone: A much more abundant neighbour one base away suggests this may be a read error. At the DNA level, this CDR3 is encoded by other sequences in the same sample as well. The chain recombines TRBV4-2 with TRBJ2-2; 8 bases map to TRBD2. The CDR3 has 16 amino acids. Per germline, CDR1 LGHNA and CDR2 YNFKEQ. This chain's CDR3 is CPSSQARGGLSGELFF. As DNA, the CDR3 is TGTCCCAGCAGCCAAGCCCGGGGGGGGTTGTCCGGGGAGCTGTTTTTT.